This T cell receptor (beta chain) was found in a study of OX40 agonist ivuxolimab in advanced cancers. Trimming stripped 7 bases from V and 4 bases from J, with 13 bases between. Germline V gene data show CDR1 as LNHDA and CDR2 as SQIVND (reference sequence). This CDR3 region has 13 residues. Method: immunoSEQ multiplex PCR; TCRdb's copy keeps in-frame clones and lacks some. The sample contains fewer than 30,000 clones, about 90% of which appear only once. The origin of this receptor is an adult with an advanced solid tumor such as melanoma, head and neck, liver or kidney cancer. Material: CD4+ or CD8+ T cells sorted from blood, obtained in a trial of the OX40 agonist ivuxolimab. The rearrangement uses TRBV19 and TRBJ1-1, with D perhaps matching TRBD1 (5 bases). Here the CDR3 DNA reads TGTGCCAGTATTTCTCGGGGGGGCACTGAAGCTTTCTTT. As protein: CASISRGGTEAFF.